These T cell receptor beta chains were read from a single sample in a study of T cell responses to AZD1222 COVID-19 vaccine. TCRdb's table, derived via immunoSEQ multiplex PCR, lists solely in-frame clones and lacks some. The table records around 190,000 clones, 80% to 95% of them present only once. Specimen: peripheral blood, collected on day 0 of AZD1222 vaccination. All receptors come from an adult in good health. CDR3s include the opening cysteine and the closing phenylalanine or tryptophan. D genes are given only for firm matches. Rows may omit the clone size; those that give it use once, few, many or a size class.

clone_size j_call v_call d_call cdr3_aa cdr3_nt
once TRBJ2-3 TRBV30 . CAWSVQGSDTQYF TGTGCCTGGAGTGTACAAGGTTCAGATACGCAGTATTTT
. TRBJ1-1 TRBV5-8 TRBD1 CASSLRTGGNTEAFF TGTGCCAGCAGCTTAAGAACAGGGGGGAACACTGAAGCTTTCTTT
few TRBJ1-2 TRBV6-6 . CASSGDAMGYGYTF TGTGCCAGCAGCGGGGACGCCATGGGATATGGCTACACCTTC
. TRBJ2-5 TRBV11-2 TRBD1 CASRTGTDTFLGTQYF TGTGCCAGCAGGACGGGGACAGACACCTTCCTCGGGACCCAGTACTTC
. TRBJ2-3 TRBV5-1 . CASSLAGTDTQYF TGCGCCAGCAGCTTGGCAGGCACAGATACGCAGTATTTT
. TRBJ2-5 TRBV11-2 TRBD2 CASSTSGGETQYF TGTGCCAGCAGCACAAGCGGGGGAGAGACCCAGTACTTC
. TRBJ1-5 TRBV28 TRBD1 CASRYAGTGVLPNQPQHF TGTGCCAGCAGGTATGCCGGGACAGGGGTCCTCCCCAATCAGCCCCAGCATTTT
. TRBJ1-6 TRBV6-6 . CATTRGDNSPLHF TGTGCTACGACCCGGGGGGATAATTCACCCCTCCACTTT
. TRBJ1-2 TRBV7-2 TRBD1 CASSPGQGGSYGYTF TGTGCCAGCAGCCCCGGACAGGGGGGAAGCTATGGCTACACCTTC
once TRBJ1-2 TRBV4-1 . CASSQDHYGYTF TGCGCCAGCAGCCAAGATCACTATGGCTACACCTTC
. TRBJ2-3 TRBV2 . CASSETVGLRTDTQYF TGTGCCAGCAGTGAAACCGTCGGACTCCGCACAGATACGCAGTATTTT
. TRBJ1-4 TRBV3-1/TRBV3-2 . CASSQNLPGAYNEKLFF TGTGCCAGCAGCCAAAATCTCCCCGGGGCCTATAATGAAAAACTGTTTTTT
. TRBJ2-5 TRBV5-6 . CASSLVSADETQYF TGTGCCAGCAGCTTAGTGTCGGCTGACGAGACCCAGTACTTC
. TRBJ1-2 TRBV5-6 . CASSLSRGREGKNYGYTF TGTGCCAGCAGCTTGTCCCGAGGAAGGGAGGGGAAGAACTATGGCTACACCTTC
. TRBJ1-5 TRBV18 . CASSLSPSNQPQHF TGTGCCAGCTCACTGTCACCTAGCAATCAGCCCCAGCATTTT
. TRBJ2-5 TRBV3-1/TRBV3-2 TRBD2 CASSPAGGQETQYF TGTGCCAGCAGCCCAGCGGGGGGGCAAGAGACCCAGTACTTC
. TRBJ1-1 TRBV4-1 TRBD1 CASSQVDRDTEAFF TGCGCCAGCAGCCAAGTGGACAGGGACACTGAAGCTTTCTTT
. TRBJ1-3 TRBV6-5 TRBD1 CASSQGAGGNTIYF TGTGCCAGCAGTCAGGGGGCGGGTGGAAACACCATATATTTT
once TRBJ1-1 TRBV27 . CASKSGSTEAFF TGTGCCAGCAAGTCGGGAAGCACTGAAGCTTTCTTT
. TRBJ2-3 TRBV6-5 . CASSYRRGQTDTQYF TGTGCCAGCAGTTACCGCCGGGGGCAAACAGATACGCAGTATTTT
. TRBJ1-3 TRBV6-5 . CASSSTGSTGNTIYF TGTGCCAGCAGTTCCACAGGGTCTACTGGAAACACCATATATTTT
. TRBJ1-1 TRBV6-5 . CASSYSTGRMNTEAFF TGTGCCAGCAGTTACTCCACGGGGAGGATGAACACTGAAGCTTTCTTT
. TRBJ2-7 TRBV7-2 . CASNILAGSSYEQYF TGTGCCAGCAACATTTTGGCGGGGAGTTCCTACGAGCAGTACTTC
. TRBJ2-5 TRBV12-5 . CASGTVQETQYF TGTGCTAGTGGTACAGTCCAAGAGACCCAGTACTTC
. TRBJ1-2 TRBV5-5 TRBD1 CASSFPGDRDDYGYTF TGTGCCAGCAGCTTTCCGGGCGACAGGGACGACTATGGCTACACCTTC
. TRBJ2-7 TRBV2 . CASSDDGYEQYF TGTGCCAGCAGTGATGATGGGTACGAGCAGTACTTC
. TRBJ1-2 TRBV12-3/TRBV12-4 TRBD1 CASSEQGPYGYTF TGTGCCAGCAGTGAACAGGGGCCCTATGGCTACACCTTC
. TRBJ1-1 TRBV12-3/TRBV12-4 . CASSFQGTEAFF TGTGCCAGCAGTTTTCAGGGAACTGAAGCTTTCTTT
. TRBJ2-5 TRBV6-5 . CASSRAPVPGETQYF TGTGCCAGCAGCCGGGCCCCCGTCCCGGGGGAGACCCAGTACTTC